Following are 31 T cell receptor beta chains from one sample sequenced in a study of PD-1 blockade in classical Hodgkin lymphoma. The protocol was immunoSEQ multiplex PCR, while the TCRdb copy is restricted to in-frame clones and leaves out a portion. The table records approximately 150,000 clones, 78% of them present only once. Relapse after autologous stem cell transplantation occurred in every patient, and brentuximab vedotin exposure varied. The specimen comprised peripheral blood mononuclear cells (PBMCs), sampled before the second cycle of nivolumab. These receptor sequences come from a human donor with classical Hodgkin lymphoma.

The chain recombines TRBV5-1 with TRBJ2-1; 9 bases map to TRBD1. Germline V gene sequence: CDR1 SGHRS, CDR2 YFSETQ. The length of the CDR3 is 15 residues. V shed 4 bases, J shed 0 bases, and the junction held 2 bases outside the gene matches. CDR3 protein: CASSPGQGSYNEQFF. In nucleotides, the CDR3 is TGCGCCAGCAGCCCGGGACAGGGCTCCTACAATGAGCAGTTCTTC.

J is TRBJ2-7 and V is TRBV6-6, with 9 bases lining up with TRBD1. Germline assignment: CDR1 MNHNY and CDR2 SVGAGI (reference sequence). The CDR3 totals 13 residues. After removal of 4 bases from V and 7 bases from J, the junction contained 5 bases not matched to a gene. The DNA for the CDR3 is TGTGCCAGCAGTTTGGGACAGGGCCCGGAGCAGTACTTC. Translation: CASSLGQGPEQYF.

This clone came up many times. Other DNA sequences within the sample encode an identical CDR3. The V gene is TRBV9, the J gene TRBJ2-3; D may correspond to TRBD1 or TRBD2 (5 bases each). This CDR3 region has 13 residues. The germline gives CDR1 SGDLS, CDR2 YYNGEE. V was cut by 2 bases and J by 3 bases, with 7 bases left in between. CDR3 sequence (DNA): TGTGCCAGCAGCGTTGGGGGAACAGATACGCAGTATTTT. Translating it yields CASSVGGTDTQYF.

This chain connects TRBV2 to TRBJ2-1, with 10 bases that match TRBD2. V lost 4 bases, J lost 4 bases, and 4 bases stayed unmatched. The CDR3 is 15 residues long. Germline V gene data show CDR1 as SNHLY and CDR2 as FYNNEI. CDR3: CASSVAGGLYNEQFF. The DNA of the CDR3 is TGTGCCAGCAGTGTAGCGGGGGGCCTGTACAATGAGCAGTTCTTC.

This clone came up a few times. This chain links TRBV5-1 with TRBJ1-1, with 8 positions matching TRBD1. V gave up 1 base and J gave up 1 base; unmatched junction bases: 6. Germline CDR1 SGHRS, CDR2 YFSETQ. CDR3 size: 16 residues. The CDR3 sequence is CASSLQGAWGNTEAFF. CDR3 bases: TGCGCCAGCAGCTTGCAGGGGGCGTGGGGGAACACTGAAGCTTTCTTT.

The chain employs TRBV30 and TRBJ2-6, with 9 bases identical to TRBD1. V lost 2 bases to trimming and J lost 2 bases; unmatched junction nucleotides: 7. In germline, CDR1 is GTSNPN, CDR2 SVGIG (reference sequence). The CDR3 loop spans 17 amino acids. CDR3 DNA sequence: TGTGCCTGGAGTCGGGACAGGGTTCGAACTGGGGCCAACGTCCTGACTTTC. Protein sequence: CAWSRDRVRTGANVLTF.

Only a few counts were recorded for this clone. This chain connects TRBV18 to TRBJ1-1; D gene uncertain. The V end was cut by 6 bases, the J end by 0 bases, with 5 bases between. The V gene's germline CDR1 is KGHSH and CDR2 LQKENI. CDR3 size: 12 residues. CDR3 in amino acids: CASSIVNTEAFF. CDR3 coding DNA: TGTGCCAGCTCCATAGTGAACACTGAAGCTTTCTTT.

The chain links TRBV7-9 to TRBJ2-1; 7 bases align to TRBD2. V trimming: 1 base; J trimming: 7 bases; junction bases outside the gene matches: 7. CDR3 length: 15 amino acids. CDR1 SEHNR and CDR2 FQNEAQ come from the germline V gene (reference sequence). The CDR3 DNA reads TGTGCCAGCAGCTTAGAGGGAGGGCCTTTTAATGAGCAGTTCTTC. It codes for CASSLEGGPFNEQFF.

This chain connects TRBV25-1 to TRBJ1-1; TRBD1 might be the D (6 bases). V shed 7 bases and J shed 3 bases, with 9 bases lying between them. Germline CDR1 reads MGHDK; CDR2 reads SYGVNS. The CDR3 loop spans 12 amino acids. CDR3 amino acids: CASTQGDTEAFF. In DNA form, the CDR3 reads TGTGCCAGCACACAGGGTGACACTGAAGCTTTCTTT.

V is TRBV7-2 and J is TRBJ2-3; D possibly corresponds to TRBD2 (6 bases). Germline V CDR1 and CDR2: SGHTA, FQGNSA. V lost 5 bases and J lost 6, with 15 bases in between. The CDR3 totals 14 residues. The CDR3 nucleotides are TGTGCCAGCAGCCCCCAGGCGGGGCCGGATACGCAGTATTTT. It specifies CASSPQAGPDTQYF.

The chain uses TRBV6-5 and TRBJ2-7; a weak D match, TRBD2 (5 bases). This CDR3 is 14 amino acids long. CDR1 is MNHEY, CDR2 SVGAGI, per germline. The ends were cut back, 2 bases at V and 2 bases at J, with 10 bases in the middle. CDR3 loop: CASSYRYGTYEQYF. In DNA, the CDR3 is TGTGCCAGCAGTTACAGGTACGGGACCTACGAGCAGTACTTC.

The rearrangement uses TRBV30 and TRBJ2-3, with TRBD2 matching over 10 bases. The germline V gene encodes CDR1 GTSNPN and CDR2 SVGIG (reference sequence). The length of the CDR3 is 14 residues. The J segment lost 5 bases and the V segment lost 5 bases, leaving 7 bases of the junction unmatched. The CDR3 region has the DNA TGTGCCTGGGGAACTAGCGGGACTAAAGATACGCAGTATTTT. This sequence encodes CAWGTSGTKDTQYF.

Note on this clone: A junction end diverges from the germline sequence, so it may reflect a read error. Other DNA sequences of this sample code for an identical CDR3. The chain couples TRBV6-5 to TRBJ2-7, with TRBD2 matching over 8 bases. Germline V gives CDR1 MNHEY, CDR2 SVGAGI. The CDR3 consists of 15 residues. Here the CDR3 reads CASSYSWTSNYEQYF. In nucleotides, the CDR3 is TGTGCCAGCAGTTACTCGTGGACTAGCAACTACGAGCAGTATTTC.

The CDR3 DNA follows: TGTGCCAGCTCACCAATGGCTAGCGGGAGGGGAGAGACCCAGTACTTC. Translating it yields CASSPMASGRGETQYF. The chain recombines TRBV18 with TRBJ2-5; 12 bases are a match to TRBD2. This CDR3 has 16 amino acids. The ends lost 2 bases at V and 4 bases at J; junction bases unmatched: 5. CDR1 is KGHSH, CDR2 LQKENI, per germline. Full variable domain (remainder filled in from reference TRBV18 and TRBJ2-5): NAGVMQNPRHLVRRRGQEARLRCSPMKGHSHVYWYRQLPEEGLKFMVYLQKENIIDESGMPKERFSAEFPKEGPSILRIQQVVRGDSAAYFCASSPMASGRGETQYFGPGTRLLVL.

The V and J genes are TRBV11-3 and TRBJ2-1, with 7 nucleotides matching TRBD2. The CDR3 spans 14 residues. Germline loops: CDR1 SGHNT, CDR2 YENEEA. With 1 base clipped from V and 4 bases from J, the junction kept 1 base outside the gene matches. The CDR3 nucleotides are TGTGCCAGCAGCTTAGCCGGGGGGTACAATGAGCAGTTCTTC. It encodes CASSLAGGYNEQFF.

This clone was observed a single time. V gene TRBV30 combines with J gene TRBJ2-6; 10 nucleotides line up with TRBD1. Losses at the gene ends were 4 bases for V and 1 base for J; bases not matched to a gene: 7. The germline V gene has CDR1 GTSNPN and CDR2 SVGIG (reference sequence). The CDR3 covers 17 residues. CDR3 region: CAWIPGQGLSGANVLTF. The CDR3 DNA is TGTGCCTGGATCCCGGGACAGGGGTTATCTGGGGCCAACGTCCTGACTTTC.

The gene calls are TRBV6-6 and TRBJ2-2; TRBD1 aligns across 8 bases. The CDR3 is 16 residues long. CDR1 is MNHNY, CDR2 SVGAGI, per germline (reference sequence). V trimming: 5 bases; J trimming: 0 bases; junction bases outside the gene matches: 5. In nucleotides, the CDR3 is TGTGCCAGCAGTACGACAGGGGCCTCGAACACCGGGGAGCTGTTTTTT. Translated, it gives CASSTTGASNTGELFF.

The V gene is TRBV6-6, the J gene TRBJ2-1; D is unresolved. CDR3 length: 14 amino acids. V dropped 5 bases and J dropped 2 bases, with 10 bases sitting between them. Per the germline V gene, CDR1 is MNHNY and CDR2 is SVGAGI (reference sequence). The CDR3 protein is CASSSRPPYNEQFF. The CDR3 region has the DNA TGTGCCAGCAGTAGCCGGCCCCCCTACAATGAGCAGTTCTTC.

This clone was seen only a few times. CDR3 sequence reads: CASSLGLAGGNEQFF. CDR3 in DNA: TGTGCCAGCAGCTTAGGGCTAGCGGGAGGGAATGAGCAGTTCTTC. The J gene is TRBJ2-1, the V gene TRBV7-9, with TRBD2 matching 12 bases. V lost 1 base to trimming and J lost 7 bases; unmatched junction nucleotides: 2. CDR1 SEHNR and CDR2 FQNEAQ come from the germline V gene (reference sequence). This CDR3 has 15 residues.

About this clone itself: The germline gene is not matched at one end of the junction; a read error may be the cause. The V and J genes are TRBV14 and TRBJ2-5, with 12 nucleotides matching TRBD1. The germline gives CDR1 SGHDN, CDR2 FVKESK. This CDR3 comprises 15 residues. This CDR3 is CASSQQPPGQGAVHF. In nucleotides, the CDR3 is TGTGCCAGCAGCCAGCAGCCACCGGGACAGGGGGCGGTCCACTTC.

This chain's CDR3 is CAWIGGTGWRDTEAFF. The CDR3 nucleotides read TGTGCCTGGATTGGCGGGACAGGTTGGAGGGACACTGAAGCTTTCTTT. V and J are TRBV30 and TRBJ1-1; 8 nucleotides line up with TRBD1. V was pared by 4 bases and J by 3 bases, with 13 bases of the junction left unmatched. In germline, CDR1 is GTSNPN, CDR2 SVGIG (reference sequence). CDR3 length: 16 residues.

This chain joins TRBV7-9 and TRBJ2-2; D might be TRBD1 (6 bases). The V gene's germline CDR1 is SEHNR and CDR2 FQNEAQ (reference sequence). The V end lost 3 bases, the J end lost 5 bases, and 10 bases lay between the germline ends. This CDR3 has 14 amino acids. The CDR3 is CASSFNRDTGELFF. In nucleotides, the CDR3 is TGTGCCAGCAGCTTCAACAGGGATACCGGGGAGCTGTTTTTT.

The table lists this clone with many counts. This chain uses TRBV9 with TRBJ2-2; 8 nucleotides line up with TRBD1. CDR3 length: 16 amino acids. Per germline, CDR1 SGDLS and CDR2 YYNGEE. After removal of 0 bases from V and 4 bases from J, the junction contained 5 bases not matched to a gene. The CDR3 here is CASSVEAGGITGELFF. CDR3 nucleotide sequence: TGTGCCAGCAGCGTAGAGGCAGGGGGCATCACCGGGGAGCTGTTTTTT.

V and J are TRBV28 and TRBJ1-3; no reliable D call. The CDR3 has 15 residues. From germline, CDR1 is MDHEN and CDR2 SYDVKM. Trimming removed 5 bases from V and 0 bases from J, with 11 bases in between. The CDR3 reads CASSPQSSSGNTIYF. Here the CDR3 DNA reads TGTGCCAGCAGTCCCCAGAGTTCCTCTGGAAACACCATATATTTT.

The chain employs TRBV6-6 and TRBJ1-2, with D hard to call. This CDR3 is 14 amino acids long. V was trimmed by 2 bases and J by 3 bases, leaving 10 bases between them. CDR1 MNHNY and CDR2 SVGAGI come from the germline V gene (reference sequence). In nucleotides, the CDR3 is TGTGCCAGCAGTTACACAGTGGGTTACTATGGCTACACCTTC. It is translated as CASSYTVGYYGYTF.

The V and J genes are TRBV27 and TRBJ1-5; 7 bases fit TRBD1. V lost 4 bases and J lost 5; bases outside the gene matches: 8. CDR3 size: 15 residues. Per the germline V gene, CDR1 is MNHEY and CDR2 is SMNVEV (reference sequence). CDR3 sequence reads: CASSSTGWADQPQHF. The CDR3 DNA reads TGTGCCAGCAGTTCGACAGGGTGGGCGGATCAGCCCCAGCATTTT.

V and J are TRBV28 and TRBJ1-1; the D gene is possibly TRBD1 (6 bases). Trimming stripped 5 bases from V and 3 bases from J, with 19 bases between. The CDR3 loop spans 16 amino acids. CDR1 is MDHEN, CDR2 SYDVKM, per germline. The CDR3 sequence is CASSRRTDGVDTEAFF. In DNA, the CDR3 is TGTGCCAGCAGTCGCCGGACAGACGGGGTGGACACTGAAGCTTTCTTT.

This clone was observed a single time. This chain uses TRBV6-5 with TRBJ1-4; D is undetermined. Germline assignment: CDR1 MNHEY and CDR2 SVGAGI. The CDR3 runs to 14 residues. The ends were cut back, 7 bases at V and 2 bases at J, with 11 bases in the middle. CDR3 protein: CASKRAWTNEKLFF. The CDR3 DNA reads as TGTGCCAGCAAGCGGGCCTGGACTAATGAAAAACTGTTTTTT.

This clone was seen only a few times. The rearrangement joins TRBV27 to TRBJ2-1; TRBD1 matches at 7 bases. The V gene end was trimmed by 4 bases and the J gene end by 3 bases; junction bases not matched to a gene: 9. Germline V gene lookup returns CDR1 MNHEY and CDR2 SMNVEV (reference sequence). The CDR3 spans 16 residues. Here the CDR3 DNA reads TGTGCCAGCAGTTGGAGCAGGGGGTTTAGCTACAATGAGCAGTTCTTC. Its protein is CASSWSRGFSYNEQFF.

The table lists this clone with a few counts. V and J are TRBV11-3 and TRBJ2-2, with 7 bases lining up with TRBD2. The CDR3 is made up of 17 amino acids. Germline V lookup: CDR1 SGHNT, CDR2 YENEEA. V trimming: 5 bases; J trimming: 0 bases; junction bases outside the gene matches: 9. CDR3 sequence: CASSVGLVTSNTGELFF. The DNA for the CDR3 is TGTGCCAGCAGCGTCGGACTAGTCACATCGAACACCGGGGAGCTGTTTTTT. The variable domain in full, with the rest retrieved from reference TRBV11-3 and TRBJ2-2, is EAGVVQSPRYKIIEKKQPVAFWCNPISGHNTLYWYLQNLGQGPELLIRYENEEAVDDSQLPKDRFSAERLKGVDSTLKIQPAELGDSAVYLCASSVGLVTSNTGELFFGEGSRLTVL.

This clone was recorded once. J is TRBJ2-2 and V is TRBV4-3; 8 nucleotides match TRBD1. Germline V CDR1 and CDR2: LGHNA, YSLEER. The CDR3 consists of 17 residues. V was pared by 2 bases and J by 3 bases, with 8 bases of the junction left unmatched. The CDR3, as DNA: TGCGCCAGCAGCCAATATTGGCCAGGGGGCGACACCGGGGAGCTGTTTTTT. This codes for CASSQYWPGGDTGELFF.